The rows below give T cell receptor beta chains drawn from one sample of a study of T-cell reconstitution after alpha-beta-depleted transplantation in children. TCRdb reprocessed the PCR reads with MiXCR, giving one entry per CDR3 protein. This table has a few hundred thousand distinct CDR3 sequences, around 18% appearing once. The sample here was PBMCs from the stem cell graft donor, taken from the stem cell graft. These receptors originate from a human donor who donated a stem cell graft to a child with acute lymphoblastic leukemia. CDR3s include the opening cysteine and the closing phenylalanine or tryptophan. Each record gives: J gene, clone size, V gene, D gene, CDR3 protein, CDR3 DNA. The D gene is left open where the match is weak. Size is omitted from some rows. Given values are once, few, many or a class for expanded clones.

J gene: TRBJ2-5; clone size: .; V gene: TRBV6-1; D gene: .; CDR3 protein: CASGLPGGEETQYF; CDR3 DNA: TGTGCCAGCGGTCTTCCGGGCGGGGAGGAGACCCAGTACTTC
J gene: TRBJ2-7; clone size: .; V gene: TRBV12-3/TRBV12-4; D gene: TRBD2; CDR3 protein: CASSTQTGTSGEQYF; CDR3 DNA: TGTGCCAGCAGCACGCAAACCGGGACTAGCGGCGAGCAGTACTTC
J gene: TRBJ1-1; clone size: .; V gene: TRBV18; D gene: .; CDR3 protein: CASTQAPNTEAFF; CDR3 DNA: TGTGCCAGCACCCAGGCTCCGAACACTGAAGCTTTCTTT
J gene: TRBJ1-1; clone size: few; V gene: TRBV27; D gene: .; CDR3 protein: CASSLGSYTEAFF; CDR3 DNA: TGTGCCAGCAGTTTAGGGAGTTACACTGAAGCTTTCTTT
J gene: TRBJ2-1; clone size: few; V gene: TRBV9; D gene: TRBD1; CDR3 protein: CASSVQGASYNEQFF; CDR3 DNA: TGTGCCAGCAGCGTACAGGGGGCTTCCTACAATGAGCAGTTCTTC
J gene: TRBJ2-3; clone size: few; V gene: TRBV6-1; D gene: TRBD2; CDR3 protein: CASSRSLGLAGTDTQYF; CDR3 DNA: TGTGCCAGCAGCCGATCCCTGGGTCTAGCGGGAACAGATACGCAGTATTTT
J gene: TRBJ2-7; clone size: .; V gene: TRBV19; D gene: .; CDR3 protein: CASSTGVPYEQYF; CDR3 DNA: TGTGCCAGTAGTACAGGGGTACCCTACGAGCAGTACTTC
J gene: TRBJ2-2; clone size: .; V gene: TRBV18; D gene: .; CDR3 protein: CASSPSAGVGTGELFF; CDR3 DNA: TGTGCCAGCTCACCGAGTGCAGGGGTCGGGACCGGGGAGCTGTTTTTT
J gene: TRBJ2-5; clone size: .; V gene: TRBV20-1; D gene: TRBD2; CDR3 protein: CSARLAGMGETQYF; CDR3 DNA: TGCAGTGCTCGACTAGCGGGAATGGGAGAGACCCAGTACTTC
J gene: TRBJ2-5; clone size: .; V gene: TRBV4-1; D gene: .; CDR3 protein: CASSRSSGDLRLETQYF; CDR3 DNA: TGCGCCAGCAGCCGTTCCTCAGGAGACCTCAGGCTGGAGACCCAGTACTTC
J gene: TRBJ2-1; clone size: .; V gene: TRBV15; D gene: TRBD2; CDR3 protein: CATSSSGGPYNEQFF; CDR3 DNA: TGTGCCACCAGTTCGTCGGGAGGGCCTTACAATGAGCAGTTCTTC
J gene: TRBJ2-5; clone size: .; V gene: TRBV2; D gene: TRBD1; CDR3 protein: CASSSGQARKETQYF; CDR3 DNA: TGTGCCAGCAGCTCAGGACAGGCCCGCAAAGAGACCCAGTACTTC
J gene: TRBJ2-7; clone size: few; V gene: TRBV7-6; D gene: .; CDR3 protein: CASSPLPGRRYEQYF; CDR3 DNA: TGTGCCAGCAGCCCCCTCCCGGGACGCCGCTACGAGCAGTACTTC
J gene: TRBJ2-3; clone size: many; V gene: TRBV9; D gene: TRBD2; CDR3 protein: CASSGLAGGTDTQYF; CDR3 DNA: TGTGCCAGCAGCGGGCTAGCGGGGGGGACAGATACGCAGTATTTT
J gene: TRBJ1-2; clone size: .; V gene: TRBV14; D gene: .; CDR3 protein: CASSQFTWATTAFNYGYTF; CDR3 DNA: TGTGCCAGCAGCCAATTTACATGGGCGACCACCGCCTTTAACTATGGCTACACCTTC
J gene: TRBJ2-3; clone size: few; V gene: TRBV12-3/TRBV12-4; D gene: TRBD2; CDR3 protein: CASSFGLAGDTQYF; CDR3 DNA: TGTGCCAGCAGTTTTGGGCTAGCGGGAGATACGCAGTATTTT
J gene: TRBJ1-5; clone size: once; V gene: TRBV24-1; D gene: TRBD1; CDR3 protein: CATSEGAYSNQPQHF; CDR3 DNA: TGTGCCACCAGCGAGGGGGCCTATAGCAATCAGCCCCAGCATTTT
J gene: TRBJ2-1; clone size: .; V gene: TRBV10-1; D gene: .; CDR3 protein: CASSARGERNEQFF; CDR3 DNA: TGCGCCAGCAGTGCCCGGGGAGAGAGGAATGAGCAGTTCTTC
J gene: TRBJ2-4; clone size: few; V gene: TRBV3-1; D gene: .; CDR3 protein: CASSQEGWGTSNIQYF; CDR3 DNA: TGTGCCAGCAGCCAAGAAGGGTGGGGGACTTCAAACATTCAGTACTTC
J gene: TRBJ1-1; clone size: .; V gene: TRBV5-1; D gene: TRBD1; CDR3 protein: CASSLGGTGSVLAFF; CDR3 DNA: TGCGCCAGCAGCTTGGGGGGGACAGGTTCGGTTCTGGCTTTCTTT
J gene: TRBJ1-5; clone size: .; V gene: TRBV27; D gene: .; CDR3 protein: CASSLSAGMEQPQHF; CDR3 DNA: TGTGCCAGCAGTTTATCGGCAGGAATGGAACAGCCCCAGCATTTT
J gene: TRBJ2-2; clone size: .; V gene: TRBV14; D gene: TRBD2; CDR3 protein: CASSKVLAGVTGELFF; CDR3 DNA: TGTGCCAGCAGCAAAGTACTAGCGGGAGTTACCGGGGAGCTGTTTTTT
J gene: TRBJ2-3; clone size: few; V gene: TRBV2; D gene: .; CDR3 protein: CASPSPIGPDTQYF; CDR3 DNA: TGTGCCAGTCCGTCCCCTATCGGTCCTGATACGCAGTATTTT
J gene: TRBJ1-1; clone size: few; V gene: TRBV4-2; D gene: .; CDR3 protein: CASSLSWIGNTEAFF; CDR3 DNA: TGTGCCAGCAGCCTCTCGTGGATAGGGAACACTGAAGCTTTCTTT
J gene: TRBJ1-2; clone size: .; V gene: TRBV4-1; D gene: .; CDR3 protein: CASSQVRLGDQGYTF; CDR3 DNA: TGCGCCAGCAGCCAAGTTCGATTGGGAGACCAAGGCTACACCTTC
J gene: TRBJ2-3; clone size: many; V gene: TRBV5-5; D gene: .; CDR3 protein: CASSLGENTQYF; CDR3 DNA: TGTGCCAGCAGCTTAGGGGAGAATACGCAGTATTTT
J gene: TRBJ2-5; clone size: .; V gene: TRBV28; D gene: TRBD1; CDR3 protein: CASSLVGQGSWETQYF; CDR3 DNA: TGTGCCAGCAGTCTCGTGGGACAGGGGTCCTGGGAGACCCAGTACTTC
J gene: TRBJ2-1; clone size: .; V gene: TRBV12-3/TRBV12-4; D gene: .; CDR3 protein: CASSPQARSSYNEQFF; CDR3 DNA: TGTGCCAGCAGCCCCCAAGCGCGATCGTCCTACAATGAGCAGTTCTTC
J gene: TRBJ2-4; clone size: many; V gene: TRBV14; D gene: .; CDR3 protein: CASSQDRSGAYIQYF; CDR3 DNA: TGTGCCAGCAGCCAAGATAGGAGCGGTGCGTACATTCAGTACTTC
J gene: TRBJ2-3; clone size: .; V gene: TRBV29-1; D gene: TRBD2; CDR3 protein: CIPSLAGEVDTQYF; CDR3 DNA: TGCATCCCTTCACTAGCGGGAGAGGTAGATACGCAGTATTTT
J gene: TRBJ2-3; clone size: .; V gene: TRBV4-1; D gene: TRBD2; CDR3 protein: CASSQGGWVRTSGRTTDTQYF; CDR3 DNA: TGCGCCAGCAGCCAAGGAGGTTGGGTTAGGACTAGCGGGAGAACCACAGATACGCAGTATTTT
J gene: TRBJ2-2; clone size: few; V gene: TRBV3-1; D gene: .; CDR3 protein: CASSQNANTGELFF; CDR3 DNA: TGTGCCAGCAGCCAAAACGCCAACACCGGGGAGCTGTTTTTT
J gene: TRBJ2-1; clone size: .; V gene: TRBV7-9; D gene: TRBD2; CDR3 protein: CASSNPGLAGGNEQFF; CDR3 DNA: TGTGCCAGCAGCAACCCAGGACTAGCGGGAGGGAATGAGCAGTTCTTC
J gene: TRBJ2-2; clone size: few; V gene: TRBV27; D gene: TRBD2; CDR3 protein: CASSSAGTSNGELFF; CDR3 DNA: TGTGCCAGCAGTTCCGCCGGGACTAGTAACGGGGAGCTGTTTTTT
J gene: TRBJ2-1; clone size: .; V gene: TRBV20-1; D gene: TRBD2; CDR3 protein: CSARDPSGGLGSYNEQFF; CDR3 DNA: TGCAGTGCTAGAGACCCCTCCGGCGGACTAGGCTCCTACAATGAGCAGTTCTTC
J gene: TRBJ1-2; clone size: .; V gene: TRBV30; D gene: .; CDR3 protein: CAWSATRAGYTF; CDR3 DNA: TGTGCCTGGAGTGCGACAAGGGCTGGCTACACCTTC
J gene: TRBJ2-5; clone size: .; V gene: TRBV27; D gene: .; CDR3 protein: CASSLDIQETQYF; CDR3 DNA: TGTGCCAGCAGTTTAGACATCCAAGAGACCCAGTACTTC
J gene: TRBJ2-7; clone size: .; V gene: TRBV5-1; D gene: .; CDR3 protein: CASSSPSGTVSYEQYF; CDR3 DNA: TGCGCCAGCAGCTCCCCCTCCGGGACTGTCTCCTACGAGCAGTACTTC
J gene: TRBJ2-4; clone size: few; V gene: TRBV11-2; D gene: TRBD1; CDR3 protein: CASSPGQQAQLAKNIQYF; CDR3 DNA: TGTGCCAGCAGCCCGGGACAGCAAGCTCAACTAGCCAAAAACATTCAGTACTTC
J gene: TRBJ2-5; clone size: .; V gene: TRBV20-1; D gene: .; CDR3 protein: CSARSQENQETQYF; CDR3 DNA: TGCAGTGCTAGAAGTCAGGAGAACCAAGAGACCCAGTACTTC
J gene: TRBJ2-1; clone size: .; V gene: TRBV4-1; D gene: .; CDR3 protein: CASRHLGGKKGYNEQFF; CDR3 DNA: TGCGCCAGCAGACACCTAGGCGGGAAGAAGGGGTACAATGAGCAGTTCTTC
J gene: TRBJ1-1; clone size: few; V gene: TRBV29-1; D gene: .; CDR3 protein: CSVGGGLGNTEAFF; CDR3 DNA: TGCAGCGTTGGGGGGGGGCTAGGGAACACTGAAGCTTTCTTT
J gene: TRBJ2-5; clone size: .; V gene: TRBV20-1; D gene: .; CDR3 protein: CSATPLGETQYF; CDR3 DNA: TGCAGTGCTACCCCTTTAGGAGAGACCCAGTACTTC
J gene: TRBJ2-5; clone size: many; V gene: TRBV7-7; D gene: .; CDR3 protein: CASSFVRQETQYF; CDR3 DNA: TGTGCCAGCAGCTTCGTCCGTCAAGAGACCCAGTACTTC
J gene: TRBJ2-1; clone size: few; V gene: TRBV12-3/TRBV12-4; D gene: .; CDR3 protein: CASTDGTRNNEQFF; CDR3 DNA: TGTGCCAGCACGGACGGGACCCGAAACAATGAGCAGTTCTTC
J gene: TRBJ1-5; clone size: few; V gene: TRBV4-1; D gene: .; CDR3 protein: CASSQDRQGSNQPQHF; CDR3 DNA: TGCGCCAGCAGCCAAGATCGTCAGGGTAGCAATCAGCCCCAGCATTTT
J gene: TRBJ2-7; clone size: .; V gene: TRBV9; D gene: .; CDR3 protein: CASSPQGNGNEQYF; CDR3 DNA: TGTGCCAGCAGCCCGCAGGGTAACGGCAACGAGCAGTACTTC
J gene: TRBJ2-7; clone size: .; V gene: TRBV4-2; D gene: .; CDR3 protein: CASSQDNGLAYEQYF; CDR3 DNA: TGTGCCAGCAGCCAAGATAACGGGCTAGCTTACGAGCAGTACTTC
J gene: TRBJ1-5; clone size: many; V gene: TRBV4-1; D gene: .; CDR3 protein: CASSQDPTGNQPQHF; CDR3 DNA: TGCGCCAGCAGCCAAGATCCGACAGGCAATCAGCCCCAGCATTTT
J gene: TRBJ2-1; clone size: few; V gene: TRBV19; D gene: TRBD2; CDR3 protein: CASSIGTSGLYNEQFF; CDR3 DNA: TGTGCCAGTAGTATTGGGACTAGCGGCCTGTACAATGAGCAGTTCTTC
J gene: TRBJ2-7; clone size: many; V gene: TRBV25-1; D gene: TRBD2; CDR3 protein: CASSATSGGGTYEQYF; CDR3 DNA: TGTGCCAGCAGTGCAACTAGCGGGGGAGGGACCTACGAGCAGTACTTC
J gene: TRBJ2-5; clone size: few; V gene: TRBV12-3/TRBV12-4; D gene: .; CDR3 protein: CASSGRQEETQYF; CDR3 DNA: TGTGCCAGCAGTGGCAGACAGGAAGAGACCCAGTACTTC
J gene: TRBJ1-2; clone size: few; V gene: TRBV5-1; D gene: .; CDR3 protein: CASSLRGRGGGYTF; CDR3 DNA: TGCGCCAGCAGCTTGAGAGGAAGGGGGGGAGGCTACACCTTC
J gene: TRBJ1-1; clone size: few; V gene: TRBV20-1; D gene: .; CDR3 protein: CSAQSDIKAFF; CDR3 DNA: TGCAGTGCTCAGTCGGACATTAAAGCTTTCTTT
J gene: TRBJ2-7; clone size: few; V gene: TRBV6-5; D gene: .; CDR3 protein: CASSYTGPYEQYF; CDR3 DNA: TGTGCCAGCAGTTATACAGGCCCCTACGAGCAGTACTTC
J gene: TRBJ1-1; clone size: .; V gene: TRBV30; D gene: .; CDR3 protein: CAWRPGGGTEAFF; CDR3 DNA: TGTGCCTGGAGGCCGGGTGGAGGCACTGAAGCTTTCTTT